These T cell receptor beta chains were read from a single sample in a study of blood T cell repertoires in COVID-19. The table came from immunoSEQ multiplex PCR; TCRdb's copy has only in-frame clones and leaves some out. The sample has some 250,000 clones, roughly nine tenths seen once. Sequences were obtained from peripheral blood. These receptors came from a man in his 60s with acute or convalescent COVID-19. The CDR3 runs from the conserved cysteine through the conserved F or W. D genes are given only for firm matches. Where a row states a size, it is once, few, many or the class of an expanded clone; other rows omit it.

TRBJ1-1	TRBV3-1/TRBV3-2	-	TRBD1	TGTGCCAGCAGCCAGGCAGGGACAGAAGCTTGGAACACTGAAGCTTTCTTT	CASSQAGTEAWNTEAFF
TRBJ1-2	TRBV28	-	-	TGTGCCAGCAGTTTTTCAGGGCTTTCTAACTATGGCTACACCTTC	CASSFSGLSNYGYTF
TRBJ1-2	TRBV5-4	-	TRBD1	TGTGCCAGCAGCTTGAGCCGGACAGGGGGTCACTATGGCTACACCTTC	CASSLSRTGGHYGYTF
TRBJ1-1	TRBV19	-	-	TGTGCCAGTAGTATCACGGGAAACACTGAAGCTTTCTTT	CASSITGNTEAFF
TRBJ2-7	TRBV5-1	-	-	TGCGCCAGCAGCAGGGGGGGCGGACCCGCCGAGCAGTACTTC	CASSRGGGPAEQYF
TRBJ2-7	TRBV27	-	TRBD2	TGTGCCAGCAGTTTAGGGGCGGGAGTCAGTAACGAGCAGTACTTC	CASSLGAGVSNEQYF
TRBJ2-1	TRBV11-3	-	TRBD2	TGTGCCAGCAGCTTAGCGGGAGGGCCGGAGAATGAGCAGTTCTTC	CASSLAGGPENEQFF
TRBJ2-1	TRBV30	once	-	TGTGCCTGGAGTCCCCTCGGGGACTTATACAATGAGCAGTTCTTC	CAWSPLGDLYNEQFF
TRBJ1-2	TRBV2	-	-	TGTGCCAGCAGATTGACTGGTAGGGGCTACACCTTC	CASRLTGRGYTF
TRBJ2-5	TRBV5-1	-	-	TGCGCCAGCAGTCCCCTCAGGGATGTCCAAGAGACCCAGTACTTC	CASSPLRDVQETQYF
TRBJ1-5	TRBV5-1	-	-	TGCGCCAGCAGCCCGGCCGGAGGGCTTCAGCCCCAGCATTTT	CASSPAGGLQPQHF
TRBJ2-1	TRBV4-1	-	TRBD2	TGCGCCAGCAGCCACCCCGGGGGGATTAGCTCCTACAATGAGCAGTTCTTC	CASSHPGGISSYNEQFF
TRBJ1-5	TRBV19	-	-	TGTGCCAGTAGTTCGGCTACCGGGGGTAATCAGCCCCAGCATTTT	CASSSATGGNQPQHF
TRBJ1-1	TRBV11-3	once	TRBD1	TGTGCCAGCAGCGGGAGGACAGGGGAGGGGACTGAAGCTTTCTTT	CASSGRTGEGTEAFF
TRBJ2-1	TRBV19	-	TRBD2	TGTGCCAGTAGTGAACTAGCGGGAGTTGAAAATGAGCAGTTCTTC	CASSELAGVENEQFF
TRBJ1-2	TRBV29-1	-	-	TGCAGCCTTGGACAGAACTATGGCTACACCTTC	CSLGQNYGYTF
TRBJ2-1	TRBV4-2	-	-	TGTGCCAGCAGCCAAGATATGACATTTTACAATGAGCAGTTCTTC	CASSQDMTFYNEQFF
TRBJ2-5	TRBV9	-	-	TGTGCCAGCAGCGTAATTGACAGGGAGACCCAGTACTTC	CASSVIDRETQYF
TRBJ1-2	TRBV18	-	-	TGTGCCAGCTCACCACGTGAGACAGCCTATGGCTACACCTTC	CASSPRETAYGYTF
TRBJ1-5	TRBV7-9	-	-	TGTGCCAGCACCCCGGATGACTATAGCAATCAGCCCCAGCATTTT	CASTPDDYSNQPQHF
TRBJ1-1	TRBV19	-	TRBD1	TGTGCCAGTAGTATACAGGGGGACACTGAAGCTTTCTTT	CASSIQGDTEAFF
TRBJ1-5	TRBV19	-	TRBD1	TGTGCCAGTAGGTACCAGGGGGCAGGGCAGCCCCAGCATTTT	CASRYQGAGQPQHF
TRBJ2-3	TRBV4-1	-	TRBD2	TGCGCCAGCAGCCAAGATCCGGGGGGAGTGACTAATACGCAGTATTTT	CASSQDPGGVTNTQYF
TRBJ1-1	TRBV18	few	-	TGTGCCAGCTCACCGGGTCGTAGGAGGGACACTGAAGCTTTCTTT	CASSPGRRRDTEAFF
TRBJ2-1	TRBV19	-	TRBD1	TGTGCCAGTAGTATAGCGCTACAGGGGTACAATGAGCAGTTCTTC	CASSIALQGYNEQFF
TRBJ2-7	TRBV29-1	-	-	TGCAGCTCCAGACTAGGACACGAGCAGTACTTC	CSSRLGHEQYF
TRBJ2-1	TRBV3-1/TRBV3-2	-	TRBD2	TGTGCCAGCAGCCCGGGACTAGCGGTACAGTTCTTC	CASSPGLAVQFF
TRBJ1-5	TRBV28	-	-	TGTGCCAGCAGTTTATACTTCCCTATATACCGTCCGAATCAGCCCCAGCATTTT	CASSLYFPIYRPNQPQHF
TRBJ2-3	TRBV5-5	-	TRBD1	TGTGCCAGCAGCTTCCGACAGGGGTGGGACACAGATACGCAGTATTTT	CASSFRQGWDTDTQYF
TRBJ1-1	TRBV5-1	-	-	TGCGCCAGCAGCTTTGGGGGCCAGAACACTGAAGCTTTCTTT	CASSFGGQNTEAFF
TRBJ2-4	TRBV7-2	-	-	TGTGCCAGCAGCTCCGCCGGGACACAAATTCAGTACTTC	CASSSAGTQIQYF
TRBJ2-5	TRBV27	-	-	TGTGCCAGCAGTTCGTACGGGACACCAGATCAAGAGACCCAGTACTTC	CASSSYGTPDQETQYF
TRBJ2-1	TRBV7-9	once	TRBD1	TGTGCCAGCAGCGCACGGGACAGGGTCGTCTATGAGCAGTTCTTC	CASSARDRVVYEQFF
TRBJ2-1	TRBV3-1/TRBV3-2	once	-	TGTGCCAGCAGCCAAGTAGGCAGGGTCAATGAGCAGTTCTTC	CASSQVGRVNEQFF
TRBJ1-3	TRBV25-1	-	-	TGTGCCAGCAGAGAACAGGGCTCTGGAAACACCATATATTTT	CASREQGSGNTIYF
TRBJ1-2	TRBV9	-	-	TGTGCCAGCAGCGTAGGAGGGGGTAGGGGCTACACCTTC	CASSVGGGRGYTF
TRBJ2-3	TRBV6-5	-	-	TGTGCCAGCAGCCCCGGTCGGACAGATACGCAGTATTTT	CASSPGRTDTQYF
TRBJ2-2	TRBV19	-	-	TGTGCCAGTAGTATAGGGACGGGAAAAAGGAGCACCGGGGAGCTGTTTTTT	CASSIGTGKRSTGELFF
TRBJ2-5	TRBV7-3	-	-	TGTGCCAGCAGCTTAAGGGGGGACCCCCAAGAGACCCAGTACTTC	CASSLRGDPQETQYF
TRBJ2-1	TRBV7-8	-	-	TGTGCCAGCAGCCCGCGGGGCCCCTCCTACAATGAGCAGTTCTTC	CASSPRGPSYNEQFF
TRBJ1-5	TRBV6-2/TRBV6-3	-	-	TGTGCCAGCAGCCGTACTGGGGGGAGTAATCAGCCCCAGCATTTT	CASSRTGGSNQPQHF
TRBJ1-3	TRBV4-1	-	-	TGCGCCAGCAGCCTAGGCCTGAGGGGAAACACCATATATTTT	CASSLGLRGNTIYF
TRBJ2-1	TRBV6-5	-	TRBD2	TGTGCCAGCCATAAAGGACTAGCGGCTGGGAATGAGCAGTTCTTC	CASHKGLAAGNEQFF
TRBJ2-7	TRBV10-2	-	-	TGCGCCAGCAGTGAGCAGGGCGTTCGGAACGAGCAGTACTTC	CASSEQGVRNEQYF
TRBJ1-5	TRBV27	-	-	TGTGCCAGCCGTCAGGTCAATCAGCCCCAGCATTTT	CASRQVNQPQHF
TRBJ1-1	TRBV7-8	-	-	TGTGCCAGCAGCTTAACACAGATGAACACTGAAGCTTTCTTT	CASSLTQMNTEAFF
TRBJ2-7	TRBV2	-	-	TGTGCCAGCAGCGCATGGGCCGACGAGCAGTACTTC	CASSAWADEQYF
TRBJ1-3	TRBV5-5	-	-	TGTGCCAGCAGCTTGCTGATACCGGAGGGGAACACCATATATTTT	CASSLLIPEGNTIYF